Listed below are T cell receptor beta chains from one sample, sequenced in a study of early T cells in non-severe SARS-CoV-2 infection. From the 5' RACE reads, TCRdb called clonotypes with MiXCR, one entry per CDR3 protein. Among under 60,000 distinct CDR3 sequences listed, around a tenth were seen once. Sequenced here: whole blood, sampled at baseline. These receptors all stem from an adult who was a healthcare worker with PCR-confirmed SARS-CoV-2 infection or an uninfected control (not recorded which). Each CDR3 is given with its conserved first and last residue. D genes are given only for firm matches. Some rows have no size entry. The others give once, few or many, or a class for an expanded clone.

D gene	J gene	V gene	clone size	CDR3 protein	CDR3 DNA
TRBD2	TRBJ2-2	TRBV2	few	CASRASGGRPGELFF	TGTGCCAGCAGGGCTAGCGGGGGTCGGCCCGGGGAGCTGTTTTTT
TRBD1	TRBJ1-1	TRBV20-1	-	CSARGTGVEAFF	TGCAGTGCTAGAGGGACAGGAGTTGAAGCTTTCTTT
TRBD2	TRBJ2-5	TRBV20-1	-	CSARAVSGDQETQYF	TGCAGTGCTAGGGCCGTTAGCGGGGACCAAGAGACCCAGTACTTC
-	TRBJ2-2	TRBV6-5	-	CASSYSNTGELFF	TGTGCCAGCAGTTACTCCAACACCGGGGAGCTGTTTTTT
-	TRBJ1-2	TRBV7-6	-	CATHGPTFNYGYTF	TGTGCTACCCACGGTCCTACCTTTAACTATGGCTACACCTTC
TRBD1	TRBJ1-2	TRBV20-1	many	CSALPGQAANYGYTF	TGCAGTGCCCTACCGGGACAGGCGGCTAACTATGGCTACACCTTC
TRBD2	TRBJ2-7	TRBV28	-	CASSSWTSGSNEQYF	TGTGCCAGCAGTTCCTGGACTAGCGGGAGCAACGAGCAGTACTTC
-	TRBJ1-1	TRBV28	many	CASSVQGLLAEAFF	TGTGCCAGCAGCGTTCAGGGGCTTCTGGCTGAAGCTTTCTTT
-	TRBJ2-3	TRBV20-1	few	CSARRGSTDTQYF	TGCAGTGCTAGAAGGGGGAGCACAGATACGCAGTATTTT
-	TRBJ2-7	TRBV27	-	CASSLEGGVGEQYF	TGTGCCAGCAGTTTGGAAGGAGGGGTTGGCGAGCAGTACTTC
-	TRBJ1-5	TRBV7-9	-	CASSLPDRSQPQHF	TGTGCCAGCAGCTTACCGGACAGAAGTCAGCCCCAGCATTTT
-	TRBJ2-3	TRBV18	-	CASSTGTSDTQYF	TGTGCCAGCTCCACCGGGACCTCAGATACGCAGTATTTT
TRBD1	TRBJ1-1	TRBV28	many	CASSPGQGLGDTEAFF	TGTGCCAGCAGTCCCGGACAGGGGCTGGGAGACACTGAAGCTTTCTTT
-	TRBJ2-2	TRBV24-1	many	CATSRGTGELFF	TGTGCCACCAGTCGGGGAACCGGGGAGCTGTTTTTT
-	TRBJ1-3	TRBV2	-	CASSEAPSSGNTIYF	TGTGCCAGCAGTGAAGCGCCGAGCTCTGGAAACACCATATATTTT
TRBD1	TRBJ1-4	TRBV2	few	CASSKDRGNEKLFF	TGTGCCAGCAGTAAGGACAGGGGAAATGAAAAACTGTTTTTT
-	TRBJ2-1	TRBV7-3	many	CASRGAGAAEQFF	TGTGCCAGCAGGGGCGCGGGGGCGGCTGAGCAGTTCTTC
-	TRBJ2-3	TRBV4-2	many	CASSQGGSGTDTQYF	TGTGCCAGCAGCCAAGGTGGATCGGGCACAGATACGCAGTATTTT
TRBD1	TRBJ2-1	TRBV15	few	CATSIRPGQGASDEQFF	TGTGCCACCAGCATCCGGCCGGGACAGGGGGCATCGGATGAGCAGTTCTTC
TRBD1	TRBJ2-1	TRBV7-6	-	CASSLAGGQGDRDEQFF	TGTGCCAGCAGCTTAGCGGGGGGACAGGGGGACAGGGATGAGCAGTTCTTC